This T cell receptor beta chain was captured by sequencing in a study of CD8 T cells in ankylosing spondylitis. Study-level results: Clones linked with disease were CD8+ and fairly uncommon in the peripheral blood.

This clonotype showed up just a few times. What it binds is not known. TCRdb redid the calling of the 5' RACE reads with MiXCR, one entry per CDR3 protein. The sample yields around 30,000 distinct CDR3 sequences, approximately 14% seen once. The sequencing input was blood. The TCR comes from a male donor with ankylosing spondylitis or in good health (not recorded which).

This chain's CDR3 is CASGTTGVGTEAFF. The DNA for the CDR3 is TGTGCCAGCGGAACAACAGGGGTGGGGACTGAAGCTTTCTTT. The chain joins TRBV12-3 or TRBV12-4 to TRBJ1-1; TRBD1 matches at 7 bases. V was clipped by 8 bases and J by 5 bases; unmatched bases: 11. This CDR3 is 14 amino acids long.